A single count supports the clone carrying this TCR beta chain. The source of the sample is a study of blood T cell repertoires in COVID-19. This table comes from immunoSEQ multiplex PCR, and its TCRdb copy is limited to in-frame clones, with some not included. This table holds around 60,000 clones, approximately 88% found once. V was pared by 3 bases and J by 7 bases, with 8 bases between. Germline V CDR1 and CDR2: LNHDA, SQIVND (reference sequence). This CDR3 comprises 12 residues. The receptor comes from a man aged 45-65 years with active COVID-19. This sequence joins TRBV19 and TRBJ2-3; TRBD2 is a possible D gene (5 bases). Sample: peripheral blood. This CDR3 is CASSIGGNTQYF. The CDR3 DNA sequence: TGTGCCAGTAGTATCGGAGGAAATACGCAGTATTTT.